This T cell receptor (beta chain) came from a study of blood T cell repertoires in COVID-19. The overall study: COVID-19 samples collected from the United States, Italy and Spain covered acute and convalescent phases. Sources were T cells, B-cell-depleted T cells, or PBMCs; the material itself was cDNA or gDNA.

Per the study methods: Scientists estimated how many nucleated cells there were by amplifying reference gene primers. Produced via immunoSEQ multiplex PCR; TCRdb's table is partial and in-frame only. From that table come the V and J calls and clone size; the DNA was used to work out D and trimming. Among around 220,000 clones, about 90% were seen once, and the ten largest hold 1.9%. This CDR3 contains 14 residues. This clone turned up a few times. The specimen was peripheral blood. The J gene is TRBJ2-7, the V gene TRBV12-1; no check of the table's D call, TRBD1, against the DNA was made. TRBV12-1 is annotated as a pseudogene. The origin of this receptor is a man aged 35-49 years with active or convalescent COVID-19. DNA for the CDR3: TGTGCCAGCAGCTTTGCAGGGGCTGTCTCCGAGCAGTACTTC. It is translated as CASSFAGAVSEQYF.